One T cell receptor (beta chain) is described in this entry. Sequencing used immunoSEQ multiplex PCR; TCRdb keeps in-frame clones, though not all of them. The sample comprises 20,000 to 25,000 clones, roughly 91% of which are singletons, and less than 7.5% rests with the top ten. Germline values: CDR1 MGHDK, CDR2 SYGVNS. CDR3 length: 17 residues. Trimming left V 0 bases short and J 0 bases short, with 12 bases between. These data come from a study of T cell changes during pregnancy in multiple sclerosis. This TCR came from a female donor with multiple sclerosis, enrolled in a pregnancy study. Specimen: CD8+ T cells from peripheral blood mononuclear cells, collected in the third trimester of pregnancy. This chain links TRBV25-1 with TRBJ2-1; D is perhaps TRBD1 (5 bases). CDR3 DNA sequence: TGTGCCAGCAGTGAATATCCGTACGACAGCTCCTACAATGAGCAGTTCTTC. It encodes CASSEYPYDSSYNEQFF.